This TCR beta chain was sequenced in a study of blood T cells in healthy people across ages. Study-wide results and limits: Diversity of TCR beta correlated strongly with naive T cell percentage.

Next came a second PCR, run for about 7 to 12 cycles, which used a sample-barcoded 5' primer along with a J-beta primer mix. A tag from a template-switch adaptor with 12 random nucleotides marked each cDNA molecule. From the 5' RACE reads, TCRdb called clonotypes with MiXCR, one entry per CDR3 protein. The table includes 780,000 or so distinct CDR3 sequences, 56% detected once. The donors, aged roughly 6 to 90, were healthy Caucasians from Russia. Total RNA amounts of at least 5.5 micrograms were extracted per sample. The CDR3 runs 14 residues. Trimming removed 2 bases from V and 0 bases from J, with 7 bases in between. Germline V gives CDR1 SGHRS, CDR2 YFSETQ. This clonotype was found a few times. Its cognate antigen is unknown.

This clonotype was obtained from a man aged 35-49 years in good health. Sequencing was carried out using blood. The chain joins TRBV5-1 to TRBJ2-3; D is uncertain. The CDR3 nucleotides read TGCGCCAGCAGCTTCCAGGATAGCACAGATACGCAGTATTTT. The encoded protein is CASSFQDSTDTQYF.